One and the same sample provided the 12 T cell receptor beta chains below, sequenced in a study of technical replicates of blood from a few donors. The assay was immunoSEQ multiplex PCR, and TCRdb's table has in-frame clones only and misses some. The table includes about 79,000 clones, 91% detected once. The specimen sequenced was T cells isolated from PBMCs. The receptors come from a human donor in good health. Some clones in this sample may be carry-over from other donors' samples.

V gene TRBV7-9 combines with J gene TRBJ2-1, with D possibly TRBD1 on 5 matching bases. The V end was cut by 4 bases, the J end by 9 bases, with 13 bases between. Germline V gene data show CDR1 as SEHNR and CDR2 as FQNEAQ (reference sequence). The CDR3 spans 13 residues. This chain's CDR3 is CASSSTAGSEQFF. The CDR3 bases are TGTGCCAGCAGCTCGACCGCAGGGTCTGAGCAGTTCTTC.

CDR3 sequence: CASTRIAGVSVNEQFF. CDR3 coding DNA: TGTGCCAGCACTAGGATAGCGGGAGTGTCGGTTAATGAGCAGTTCTTC. The chain uses TRBV4-2 and TRBJ2-1; 9 bases are shared with TRBD2. Germline CDR1 is LGHNA and CDR2 is YNFKEQ. V dropped 7 bases and J dropped 7; count of bases not matched to a gene: 14. CDR3 length: 16 residues.

The gene calls are TRBV6-5 and TRBJ1-1; 9 bases are shared with TRBD1. Germline CDR1 is MNHEY and CDR2 is SVGAGI. Germline trimming cut 6 bases from V and 4 bases from J; bases unmatched to any gene: 3. The CDR3 extends over 13 amino acids. The CDR3: CASRTGGGTEAFF. CDR3 bases: TGTGCCAGCAGGACAGGGGGGGGCACTGAAGCTTTCTTT.

This clone was recorded a few times. The chain carries TRBV29-1 and TRBJ1-1; perhaps TRBD1 as D (5 bases). V dropped 4 bases and J dropped 1 base, with 13 bases sitting between them. CDR3 length equals 14 residues. Looked up from germline, CDR1 is SQVTM and CDR2 is ANQGSEA. CDR3 sequence: CSVGGQGGNTEAFF. In nucleotides, the CDR3 is TGCAGCGTTGGAGGTCAGGGAGGGAACACTGAAGCTTTCTTT.

The CDR3: CASSLGTGSYNEQFF. Here the CDR3 DNA reads TGTGCCAGCAGCTTAGGGACAGGGAGCTACAATGAGCAGTTCTTC. The genes are TRBV7-3 and TRBJ2-1; 9 bases fit TRBD1. Germline V gene sequence: CDR1 SGHTA, CDR2 FQGTGA. The ends lost 2 bases at V and 3 bases at J; junction bases unmatched: 2. The CDR3 is made up of 15 amino acids.

The chain carries TRBV7-8 and TRBJ2-7; weak D call: TRBD2 (6 bases). The CDR3 is made up of 15 amino acids. Per the germline V gene, CDR1 is SGHVS and CDR2 is FQNEAQ. V shed 3 bases and J shed 1 base, with 13 bases lying between them. The CDR3 reads CASSLEGMASYEQYF. The CDR3 DNA reads TGTGCCAGCAGCTTGGAGGGCATGGCGTCCTACGAGCAGTACTTC.

The chain recombines TRBV6-5 with TRBJ1-3; possible D gene TRBD1, 5 bases. The germline V and J ends were trimmed by 2 bases and 2 bases, with 10 bases remaining between them. CDR3 length: 15 amino acids. CDR1 and CDR2 (germline): MNHEY, SVGAGI. Here the CDR3 DNA reads TGTGCCAGCAGTTACAGGGGCGGACCTGGAAACACCATATATTTT. It is translated as CASSYRGGPGNTIYF.

The V gene is TRBV30, the J gene TRBJ2-1; 9 bases align to TRBD1. The CDR3 has 14 amino acids. The ends lost 2 bases at V and 8 bases at J; junction bases unmatched: 7. CDR1 GTSNPN and CDR2 SVGIG come from the germline V gene (reference sequence). The CDR3 DNA is TGTGCCTGGAGTTTGGGGACAGGGAGGCATGAGCAGTTCTTC. Translation: CAWSLGTGRHEQFF.

This clone was recorded once. The rearrangement uses TRBV7-9 and TRBJ2-7; possible D gene TRBD2, 5 bases. Trimming cost V 2 bases and J 2 bases, with 10 bases left between them. The CDR3 contains 14 residues. Germline CDR1 SEHNR, CDR2 FQNEAQ (reference sequence). CDR3 in amino acids: CASSLSVGTYEQYF. CDR3 sequence (DNA): TGTGCCAGCAGCTTAAGCGTCGGGACCTACGAGCAGTACTTC.

V is TRBV7-9 and J is TRBJ2-5; D is undetermined. This CDR3 comprises 11 residues. The V and J ends lost 5 bases and 4 bases respectively, with 5 bases between them. The germline gives CDR1 SEHNR, CDR2 FQNEAQ (reference sequence). The CDR3 loop reads CASSVGETQYF. In DNA form, the CDR3 reads TGTGCCAGCAGCGTCGGAGAGACCCAGTACTTC.

J is TRBJ1-1 and V is TRBV9; a weak D match, TRBD1 (6 bases). Trimming cost V 3 bases and J 1 base, with 7 bases left between them. Germline V gene sequence: CDR1 SGDLS, CDR2 YYNGEE. The CDR3 runs 13 residues. CDR3 bases: TGTGCCAGCAGCGAGGGACAGAACACTGAAGCTTTCTTT. This translates into CASSEGQNTEAFF.

This clone showed up just a few times. The V gene is TRBV6-5, the J gene TRBJ2-7; TRBD1 matches 7 bases. From germline, CDR1 is MNHEY and CDR2 SVGAGI. This CDR3 has 14 residues. The J segment lost 3 bases and the V segment lost 8 bases, leaving 10 bases of the junction unmatched. In nucleotides, the CDR3 is TGTGCCAGCGGAGAGTTTGGACAGGACTACGAGCAGTACTTC. This codes for CASGEFGQDYEQYF.